The 22 T cell receptor beta chains presented below share a single source sample, sequenced in a study of T cells in Graves' hyperthyroidism and ophthalmopathy. Using RNA transcripts as the source, TCR beta CDR3 regions were amplified. In the first-round RT-PCR of the TCR CDR3, the HTBI primer set was used. MiXCR, applied by TCRdb to the multiplex PCR reads, yields one record per CDR3 protein. The repertoire holds approximately 870,000 distinct CDR3 sequences, with about 38% as singletons. The sequencing sample was made of blood. The receptors here all came from a man aged 18 to 35 with Graves' hyperthyroidism.

A word on this clonotype: A much larger clone sits a single nucleotide away, making a read error possible. Since no conserved phenylalanine or tryptophan closes the CDR3, a read error is the likely cause. Because the CDR3's place on the DNA is in doubt, the DNA is left out and the CDR3 is given as listed by TCRdb. This rearrangement joins TRBV7-9 to TRBJ1-5. The CDR3 totals 15 residues, both ends included. Per germline, CDR1 SEHNR and CDR2 FQNEAQ (reference sequence). CDR3: CASSWSTSGNQPQHS.

V gene TRBV7-8 combines with J gene TRBJ2-7, with D maybe TRBD1 (8 bases). Germline CDR1 SGHVS, CDR2 FQNEAQ. The CDR3 has 13 amino acids. V shed 7 bases and J shed 1 base, with 11 bases lying between them. The CDR3 DNA follows: TGTGCCAGCAACAGGGGGGGATCCTACGAGCAGTACTTC. Translated: CASNRGGSYEQYF. Drawing the rest from reference TRBV7-8 and TRBJ2-7, the complete variable domain is GAGVSQSPRYKVAKRGQDVALRCDPISGHVSLFWYQQALGQGPEFLTYFQNEAQLDKSGLPSDRFFAERPEGSVSTLKIQRTQQEDSAVYLCASNRGGSYEQYFGPGTRLTVT.

This clonotype appeared many times. The chain employs TRBV2 and TRBJ1-2, with D hard to call. This CDR3 has 10 amino acids. Trimming left V 8 bases short and J 4 bases short, with 5 bases between. Per the germline V gene, CDR1 is SNHLY and CDR2 is FYNNEI. The CDR3 sequence is CASVLYGYTF. The CDR3 nucleotides read TGTGCCAGCGTCCTCTATGGCTACACCTTC.

This clonotype was counted only a few times. The rearrangement links TRBV6-5 to TRBJ1-1; D unresolved. In germline, CDR1 is MNHEY, CDR2 SVGAGI. The CDR3 spans 13 residues. V lost 2 bases to trimming and J lost 4 bases, with 8 bases between them. As DNA, the CDR3 is TGTGCCAGCAGTTACAGGGCGGGCACTGAAGCTTTCTTT. Translated, it gives CASSYRAGTEAFF.

This clonotype was recorded many times. The chain joins TRBV20-1 to TRBJ2-5, with D hard to call. CDR3 length: 10 amino acids. Germline V gives CDR1 DFQATT, CDR2 SNEGSKA (reference sequence). Trimming pared 0 bases from V and 7 bases from J, leaving 3 bases between. CDR3 loop: CSAREGTQYF. The CDR3 DNA reads TGCAGTGCTAGAGAGGGGACCCAGTACTTC.

Comment on this clonotype: This may arise from a read error, as a much more abundant clone is one base away. The J gene is TRBJ2-5, the V gene TRBV7-2; D possibly corresponds to TRBD1 (6 bases). The V gene's germline CDR1 is SGHTA and CDR2 FQGNSA. The CDR3 spans 13 residues. The CDR3 bases are TGTGCCAGCAGCTTGCAGTCAGGGGAGACCCGGTACTTC. It translates to CASSLQSGETRYF.

Notes on this clonotype: At one end the junction does not follow the germline gene, possibly because of a read error. The chain is built from TRBV5-1 and TRBJ2-6; D may be TRBD1 or TRBD2 (5 bases each). Per the germline V gene, CDR1 is SGHRS and CDR2 is YFSETQ. The CDR3 spans 15 residues. CDR3 coding DNA: TGTGCCAGCAGCTTTTCTGGGCCCGGGGCCAACGACCTGACTTTC. It yields the protein CASSFSGPGANDLTF.

Many counts were recorded for this clonotype. For the CDR3, the DNA is TGCGCCAGCAGCTTACGAGGGACAGAAAATTCACCCCTCCACTTT. It specifies CASSLRGTENSPLHF. This sequence joins TRBV5-1 and TRBJ1-6; 7 bases agree with TRBD1. The CDR3 consists of 15 residues. V lost 2 bases and J lost 7; bases outside the gene matches: 6. Germline V gives CDR1 SGHRS, CDR2 YFSETQ.

This clonotype was recorded a few times. V and J are TRBV2 and TRBJ2-2; D call uncertain. Germline CDR1 is SNHLY and CDR2 is FYNNEI. The V and J ends lost 5 bases and 5 bases respectively, with 18 bases between them. This CDR3 spans 16 amino acids. In nucleotides, the CDR3 is TGTGCCAGCAGTCTAACTCAGAGGCCTATTACCGGGGAGCTGTTTTTT. It encodes CASSLTQRPITGELFF.

This clonotype was counted ten times or more. The chain links TRBV10-3 to TRBJ1-1; D unclear. CDR1 ENHRY and CDR2 SYGVKD come from the germline V gene. V was clipped by 8 bases and J by 5 bases, with 18 bases between them. The CDR3 is made up of 14 amino acids. CDR3 protein: CAIGSQQDVTEAFF. The CDR3 DNA reads TGTGCCATCGGGAGCCAACAAGATGTGACTGAAGCTTTCTTT.

Many counts were recorded for this clonotype. This chain links TRBV7-9 with TRBJ1-3; no firm D call. Trimming pared 3 bases from V and 0 bases from J, leaving 12 bases between. This CDR3 spans 16 amino acids. Germline lookup yields CDR1 SEHNR and CDR2 FQNEAQ (reference sequence). In nucleotides, the CDR3 is TGTGCCAGCAGCTTGAAGAGGACCCCCTCTGGAAACACCATATATTTT. Amino acid sequence: CASSLKRTPSGNTIYF.

In its sample, this clonotype was seen many times. The chain uses TRBV7-6 and TRBJ2-2; 9 bases are a match to TRBD1. This CDR3 has 14 residues. Germline lookup yields CDR1 SGHVS and CDR2 FNYEAQ. J was trimmed by 7 bases and V by 2 bases; bases with no gene match: 2. The CDR3 nucleotides read TGTGCCAGCAGCTTAACAGGGGGCGGCGGGGAGCTGTTTTTT. Translated, it gives CASSLTGGGGELFF.

This clonotype was found a few times. The V call is TRBV6-6, the J call TRBJ2-7; D gene uncertain. Per germline, CDR1 MNHNY and CDR2 SVGAGI (reference sequence). Trimming shortened V by 4 bases and J by 2 bases, and 9 bases separated the two germline ends. The CDR3 runs to 13 residues. As DNA, the CDR3 is TGTGCCAGCAGTTCCCACGCGGCCTACGAGCAGTACTTC. This translates into CASSSHAAYEQYF.

This clonotype was picked up a small number of times. The chain carries TRBV13 and TRBJ2-5; tentative D call: TRBD2 (5 bases). The CDR3 length is 14 residues. V lost 0 bases and J 3 bases, leaving 8 bases between the germline ends. Germline CDR1 reads PRHDT; CDR2 reads FYEKMQ (reference sequence). The CDR3 DNA sequence: TGTGCCAGCAGCTTAGGCCGGAGGAAAGAGACCCAGTACTTC. This translates into CASSLGRRKETQYF.

The V gene is TRBV2, the J gene TRBJ2-5, with TRBD2 identical over 11 bases. Looked up from germline, CDR1 is SNHLY and CDR2 is FYNNEI. This CDR3 has 16 amino acids. Trimming at V came to 5 bases and at J to 5 bases, leaving 10 bases not matched to a gene. DNA for the CDR3: TGTGCCAGCAGTTTCCCTAGCGGGGGGACGTGGGAGACCCAGTACTTC. Translated: CASSFPSGGTWETQYF.

The V and J genes are TRBV29-1 and TRBJ1-2, with 8 bases fitting TRBD1. CDR3 size: 12 residues. Germline V CDR1 and CDR2: SQVTM, ANQGSEA. V dropped 7 bases and J dropped 4; count of bases not matched to a gene: 5. The CDR3 region has the DNA TGCAGCGATGGACAGGGAGGCTATGGCTACACCTTC. Protein product: CSDGQGGYGYTF.

This clonotype was observed a few times. The chain employs TRBV10-3 and TRBJ1-5; D is undetermined. The length of the CDR3 is 11 residues. Trimming stripped 10 bases from V and 11 bases from J, with 15 bases between. The germline V gene has CDR1 ENHRY and CDR2 SYGVKD. CDR3 protein: CASGTRESQHF. In nucleotides, the CDR3 is TGTGCCAGCGGCACCCGGGAATCCCAGCATTTT.

V is TRBV20-1 and J is TRBJ1-1, with 10 bases that match TRBD1. V lost 4 bases, J lost 5 bases, and 7 bases stayed unmatched. The germline CDR1 and CDR2 sequences are DFQATT and SNEGSKA (reference sequence). The CDR3 is 14 residues long. This chain's CDR3 is CSAKTGGAGTEAFF. The CDR3, as DNA: TGCAGTGCTAAGACAGGGGGCGCGGGGACTGAAGCTTTCTTT.

This clonotype was recorded at least ten times. The chain employs TRBV15 and TRBJ2-6, with D unresolved. The germline V gene encodes CDR1 LNHNV and CDR2 YYDKDF (reference sequence). Between the trimmed V and J ends, which lost 5 bases and 4 bases, there was a span of 12 bases. The CDR3 sequence is 15 residues long. CDR3 protein: CATSHGREGANVLTF. CDR3 in DNA: TGTGCCACCAGCCACGGCCGTGAGGGGGCCAACGTCCTGACTTTC. Full variable domain (outside the CDR3, taken from reference TRBV15 and TRBJ2-6): DAMVIQNPRYQVTQFGKPVTLSCSQTLNHNVMYWYQQKSSQAPKLLFHYYDKDFNNEADTPDNFQSRRPNTSFCFLDIRSPGLGDTAMYLCATSHGREGANVLTFGAGSRLTVL.

For this clonotype: This may come from a read error, since a much larger clone is one base off. The gene calls are TRBV5-5 and TRBJ1-1; a weak D match, TRBD1 (5 bases). CDR3 length: 13 amino acids. Germline CDR1 is SGHKS and CDR2 is YYEKEE (reference sequence). The CDR3 DNA reads TGCGCCAGCAGGGACGGCCCGACCACTGAAGCTTTCTTT. Its translation is CASRDGPTTEAFF. Supplemented by reference TRBV5-5 and TRBJ1-1, the full variable domain reads DAGVTQSPTHLIKTRGQQVTLRCSPISGHKSVSWYQQVLGQGPQFIFQYYEKEERGRGNFPDRFSARQFPNYSSELNVNALLLGDSALYLCASRDGPTTEAFFGQGTRLTVV.

This clonotype was counted many times. The chain employs TRBV20-1 and TRBJ1-1, with 11 bases fitting TRBD1. CDR3 size: 13 residues. CDR1 is DFQATT and CDR2 is SNEGSKA in the germline V gene (reference sequence). The CDR3 coding sequence is TGCAGCGCCACAGGGACAGGGGGCACTGAAGCTTTCTTT. Residues: CSATGTGGTEAFF.

This chain connects TRBV15 to TRBJ1-2; 9 bases line up with TRBD1. Germline assignment: CDR1 LNHNV and CDR2 YYDKDF (reference sequence). V was clipped by 1 base and J by 8 bases; unmatched bases: 8. This CDR3 comprises 15 residues. The CDR3 DNA reads TGTGCCACCAGCAGAGCCTCCGGGACAGGGCACGGCTACACCTTC. Protein sequence: CATSRASGTGHGYTF.